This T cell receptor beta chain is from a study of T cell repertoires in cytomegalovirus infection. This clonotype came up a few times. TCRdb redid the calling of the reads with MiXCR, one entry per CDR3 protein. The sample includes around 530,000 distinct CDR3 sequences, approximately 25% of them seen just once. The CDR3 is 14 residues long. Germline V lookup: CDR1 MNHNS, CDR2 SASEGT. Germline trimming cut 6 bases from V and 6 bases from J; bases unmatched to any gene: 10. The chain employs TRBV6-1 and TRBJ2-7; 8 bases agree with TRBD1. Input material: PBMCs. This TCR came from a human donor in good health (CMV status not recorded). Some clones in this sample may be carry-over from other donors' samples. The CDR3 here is CASRLDRVVSEQYF. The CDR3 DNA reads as TGTGCCAGCAGATTGGACAGGGTAGTAAGCGAGCAGTACTTC.